One and the same sample provided the 18 T cell receptor beta chains below, sequenced in a study of T cells in Graves' hyperthyroidism and ophthalmopathy. The TCR beta CDR3 regions underwent amplification using RNA transcripts as the source. RT-PCR in the first round (using the HTBI primer set) targeted the TCR CDR3. TCRdb re-analysed the multiplex PCR reads in MiXCR, keeping a single row per CDR3 protein. The sample comprises nearly 600,000 distinct CDR3 sequences, approximately 15% of which are singletons, and over 6% rests with the top ten. The specimen sequenced was blood. These receptors all stem from a woman aged 18-30 years with Graves' ophthalmopathy.

A few counts support this clonotype. The V and J genes are TRBV27 and TRBJ1-1; D is unclear. Germline CDR1 MNHEY, CDR2 SMNVEV (reference sequence). The CDR3 spans 14 residues. Trimming removed 4 bases at V and 3 bases at J, with 12 bases between. The CDR3 sequence is CASSSSLSHTEAFF. DNA for the CDR3: TGTGCCAGCAGTTCTTCACTGAGTCACACTGAAGCTTTCTTT.

The chain is built from TRBV7-2 and TRBJ2-1, with D hard to call. Trimming took off 4 bases at V and 4 bases at J, with 26 bases between the two ends. Germline V gene data show CDR1 as SGHTA and CDR2 as FQGNSA. The CDR3 extends over 19 amino acids. The CDR3 loop reads CASSSKPYDFAEAYNEQFF. CDR3 sequence (DNA): TGTGCCAGCAGCTCCAAACCGTATGACTTCGCGGAAGCTTACAATGAGCAGTTCTTC. Drawing the rest from reference TRBV7-2 and TRBJ2-1, the complete variable domain is GAGVSQSPSNKVTEKGKDVELRCDPISGHTALYWYRQSLGQGLEFLIYFQGNSAPDKSGLPSDRFSAERTGGSVSTLTIQRTQQEDSAVYLCASSSKPYDFAEAYNEQFFGPGTRLTVL.

This clonotype has at least ten counts. V usage is TRBV6-1 and J usage is TRBJ2-5; TRBD2 might be the D (6 bases). Trimming left V 5 bases short and J 7 bases short, with 11 bases between. The germline V gene has CDR1 MNHNS and CDR2 SASEGT. This CDR3 has 12 amino acids. CDR3 amino acids: CASSLEGVTQYF. CDR3 coding DNA: TGTGCCAGCAGTTTGGAGGGCGTGACCCAGTACTTC.

In this sample, this clonotype turned up many times. The rearrangement links TRBV11-2 to TRBJ2-2; the match to TRBD2 covers 8 bases. Germline V gives CDR1 SGHAT, CDR2 FQNNGV. The CDR3 runs to 18 residues. The V and J ends lost 1 base and 3 bases, in that order; junction bases with no gene match: 10. Here the CDR3 reads CASSLVVASGRYTGELFF. For the CDR3, the DNA is TGTGCCAGCAGCTTAGTGGTGGCCAGCGGGAGATACACCGGGGAGCTGTTTTTT.

This clonotype was detected ten times or more. The chain recombines TRBV20-1 with TRBJ2-7, with 8 positions matching TRBD2. V was pared by 2 bases and J by 1 base, with 4 bases of the junction left unmatched. The CDR3 consists of 14 residues. Per the germline V gene, CDR1 is DFQATT and CDR2 is SNEGSKA (reference sequence). The CDR3 loop is CSARLPGGSYEQYF. Written as DNA, the CDR3 is TGCAGTGCTAGATTACCGGGAGGGTCCTACGAGCAGTACTTC.

This clonotype was seen at least ten times. The chain uses TRBV30 and TRBJ2-7; the D is unclear. The CDR3 loop spans 12 amino acids. Germline lookup yields CDR1 GTSNPN and CDR2 SVGIG (reference sequence). V lost 2 bases to trimming and J lost 3 bases, with 8 bases between them. As DNA, the CDR3 is TGTGCCTGGAGTCCCGTTGACTACGAGCAGTACTTC. It is translated as CAWSPVDYEQYF.

This clonotype was counted many times. This sequence joins TRBV2 and TRBJ1-2, with D possibly TRBD1 on 5 matching bases. V was pared by 8 bases and J by 1 base, with 14 bases between. The CDR3 extends over 14 amino acids. Per germline, CDR1 SNHLY and CDR2 FYNNEI. The CDR3 here is CASGIRQINYGYTF. In DNA, the CDR3 is TGTGCCAGCGGCATAAGACAGATTAACTATGGCTACACCTTC.

This clonotype has a count of ten or more. V gene TRBV6-5 combines with J gene TRBJ2-5; D may be TRBD2 (5 bases). This CDR3 has 13 amino acids. CDR1 and CDR2 from the germline V gene are MNHEY and SVGAGI. V lost 3 bases, J lost 7 bases, and 12 bases lay in between. The CDR3 nucleotides are TGTGCCAGCAGTTATGCAGCGGCCGGGACCCAGTACTTC. Translating gives CASSYAAAGTQYF.

This clonotype appeared a few times. In DNA form, the CDR3 reads TGTGCCAGCAGCCAAGATAGTGCGTCCTACAATGAGCAGTTCTTC. Translating gives CASSQDSASYNEQFF. This chain uses TRBV3-1 with TRBJ2-1; D is ambiguous. V lost 0 bases and J 1 base, leaving 7 bases between the germline ends. This CDR3 spans 15 amino acids. Germline V gives CDR1 LGHDT, CDR2 YNNKEL (reference sequence).

The gene calls are TRBV2 and TRBJ2-2, with 12 bases aligning to TRBD2. CDR3 length equals 18 residues. Germline loops: CDR1 SNHLY, CDR2 FYNNEI. Unmatched junction bases numbered 4, after V lost 2 bases and J lost 0 bases. The DNA of the CDR3 is TGTGCCAGCAGTGAAAGGCTAGCGGGAGGGCCGAACACCGGGGAGCTGTTTTTT. It translates to CASSERLAGGPNTGELFF.

This clonotype was detected only a few times. The chain recombines TRBV24-1 with TRBJ2-1, with 9 bases lining up with TRBD2. Germline V gene data show CDR1 as KGHDR and CDR2 as SFDVKD. CDR3 length: 15 amino acids. Germline trimming cut 10 bases from V and 3 bases from J; bases unmatched to any gene: 9. Here the CDR3 DNA reads TGTGCCACTAGCCGTCTAGCGGGACTCTACAATGAGCAGTTCTTC. Translation gives CATSRLAGLYNEQFF.

Of note for this clonotype: A read error is possible here, since a much larger clone lies one base away. J is TRBJ2-1 and V is TRBV30; D may be TRBD2 (6 bases). The CDR3 covers 15 residues. The germline V gene has CDR1 GTSNPN and CDR2 SVGIG (reference sequence). The DNA for the CDR3 is TGTGCCTGGAGTCCCCTTCTAGGAGGGTACAATGAGCAGCTCTTC. It translates to CAWSPLLGGYNEQLF.

This clonotype appeared many times. This chain connects TRBV9 to TRBJ1-4; TRBD1 is a possible D gene (6 bases). The CDR3 sequence is 14 residues long. The ends were cut back, 4 bases at V and 7 bases at J, with 14 bases in the middle. Per germline, CDR1 SGDLS and CDR2 YYNGEE. The CDR3 coding sequence is TGTGCCAGCAGCCCCCGGGGGGCTGGTGAAAAACTGTTTTTT. The encoded protein is CASSPRGAGEKLFF.

The table lists this clonotype with a few counts. The chain links TRBV20-1 to TRBJ2-2, with TRBD2 matching over 7 bases. CDR3 size: 15 residues. V gave up 2 bases and J gave up 6 bases; unmatched junction bases: 9. The germline V gene has CDR1 DFQATT and CDR2 SNEGSKA (reference sequence). Here the CDR3 DNA reads TGCAGTGCTAGAAGGGGCGGGAGTTTCGCCGGGGAGCTGTTTTTT. Translation: CSARRGGSFAGELFF.

This clonotype came up many times. The chain combines TRBV2 with TRBJ2-1; 7 bases agree with TRBD2. Trimming cost V 9 bases and J 2 bases; bases outside gene matches: 7. Germline values: CDR1 SNHLY, CDR2 FYNNEI. This CDR3 is 14 amino acids long. CDR3: CARTGRETYNEQFF. CDR3 DNA: TGTGCCAGGACGGGGCGGGAGACCTACAATGAGCAGTTCTTC.

A few counts support this clonotype. The chain links TRBV6-2 or TRBV6-3 to TRBJ2-1; no definite D call. The CDR3 extends over 15 amino acids. Between the trimmed V and J ends, which lost 6 bases and 0 bases, there was a span of 12 bases. CDR1 MNHEY and CDR2 SVGEGT come from the germline V gene. The CDR3 loop is CASSRTISSYNEQFF. The DNA of the CDR3 is TGTGCCAGCAGCCGTACTATTAGCTCCTACAATGAGCAGTTCTTC.

The chain recombines TRBV30 with TRBJ2-6, with D maybe TRBD2 (6 bases). Germline CDR1 and CDR2: GTSNPN and SVGIG (reference sequence). The V end was cut by 8 bases, the J end by 1 base, with 21 bases between. This CDR3 has 17 residues. CDR3 region: CAREGGKIGSGANVLTF. CDR3 coding DNA: TGTGCCAGAGAAGGCGGGAAGATTGGGTCTGGGGCCAACGTCCTGACTTTC.

This clonotype came up many times. The rearrangement links TRBV7-2 to TRBJ2-7; TRBD1 matches at 8 bases. Germline values: CDR1 SGHTA, CDR2 FQGNSA. The CDR3 has 16 residues. V shed 6 bases, J shed 6 bases, and the junction held 16 bases outside the gene matches. DNA of the CDR3: TGTGCCAGCAGTAAGACTAGGGACAGGTCGGGGCTCGAGCAGTACTTC. Residues: CASSKTRDRSGLEQYF.